What follows are 10 T cell receptor beta chains derived from one specimen sequenced in a study of blood T cell repertoires in COVID-19. Using immunoSEQ multiplex PCR, the repertoire was profiled, and TCRdb retains in-frame clones only, with some absent. Here the sample spans over 70,000 clones, more than 75% being singletons. The sample comprised peripheral blood. Receptors were obtained from a man in his sixties or seventies with acute or convalescent COVID-19.

J is TRBJ2-5 and V is TRBV4-1, with a weak D call TRBD1 (5 bases). V was trimmed by 1 base and J by 6 bases, leaving 21 bases between them. The CDR3 contains 17 residues. Germline values: CDR1 MGHRA, CDR2 YSYEKL. In DNA form, the CDR3 reads TGCGCCAGCAGCCAAGTTCAGGGTGGGCAATTAAAAAAGACCCAGTACTTC. It translates to CASSQVQGGQLKKTQYF.

The V and J genes are TRBV4-1 and TRBJ1-1, with TRBD1 as a possible D gene (5 bases). The CDR3 is 14 amino acids. V lost 0 bases and J 5 bases, leaving 10 bases between the germline ends. Germline assignment: CDR1 MGHRA and CDR2 YSYEKL. The CDR3 loop is CASSQDRGDTEAFF. Written as DNA, the CDR3 is TGCGCCAGCAGCCAAGATCGGGGGGATACTGAAGCTTTCTTT.

The chain employs TRBV6-5 and TRBJ2-7; D uncertain. V was clipped by 10 bases and J by 6 bases, with 19 bases between them. Germline values: CDR1 MNHEY, CDR2 SVGAGI. The CDR3 extends over 13 amino acids. The DNA of the CDR3 is TGTGCCACCCAGGTCCGTTTTGATAGCGAGCAGTACGTC. Amino acids: CATQVRFDSEQYV.

This chain connects TRBV19 to TRBJ1-1; D is perhaps TRBD1 (6 bases). The CDR3 totals 15 residues. Trimming cost V 10 bases and J 1 base, with 19 bases left between them. Germline V gives CDR1 LNHDA, CDR2 SQIVND (reference sequence). The DNA of the CDR3 is TGTGCCACCGTCCCTCCGGGACATAGGAACACTGAAGCTTTCTTT. As protein: CATVPPGHRNTEAFF.

This clone showed up just once. The chain combines TRBV5-1 with TRBJ1-6; no firm D call. CDR3 size: 15 residues. Germline lookup yields CDR1 SGHRS and CDR2 YFSETQ. The germline V and J ends were trimmed by 1 base and 5 bases, with 10 bases remaining between them. The DNA of the CDR3 is TGCGCCAGCAGCTTGTACCCGGTGGATAATTCACCCCTCCACTTT. This gives the protein CASSLYPVDNSPLHF.

This clone was recorded only once. The chain combines TRBV23-1 with TRBJ1-5, with 8 bases matching TRBD1. TRBV23-1 is an ORF; its function is uncertain. The CDR3 sequence is 20 residues long. Trimming took 3 bases from V and 0 from J; bases not matched to a gene: 16. In DNA form, the CDR3 reads TGCGCCAGCAGTCAGCGAGAACAGGACAGGGCAAAAAATAGCAATCAGCCCCAGCATTTT. Residues: CASSQREQDRAKNSNQPQHF.

The DNA of the CDR3 is TGTGCCAGCAGTTCAAACAGAAACCGCCAAGAGACCCAGTACTTC. Its protein is CASSSNRNRQETQYF. The chain links TRBV28 to TRBJ2-5; D is ambiguous. With 4 bases removed from V and 1 base from J, the gap between germline ends came to 13 bases. The CDR3 totals 15 residues. CDR1 and CDR2 (germline): MDHEN, SYDVKM.

The chain couples TRBV5-1 to TRBJ2-2; 10 bases map to TRBD2. The CDR3 runs to 15 residues. V dropped 8 bases and J dropped 4; count of bases not matched to a gene: 8. Germline V CDR1 and CDR2: SGHRS, YFSETQ. In DNA, the CDR3 is TGCGCCAGTTCTAGCGGGAGTAGTGGCACCGGGGAGCTGTTTTTT. It codes for CASSSGSSGTGELFF.

This clone was seen a handful of times. The CDR3 reads CASSSQGTPTYEQYF. As DNA, the CDR3 is TGTGCCAGCAGCTCCCAGGGTACTCCCACCTACGAGCAGTACTTC. The J gene is TRBJ2-7, the V gene TRBV9, with D maybe TRBD1 (5 bases). V dropped 4 bases and J dropped 2 bases, with 16 bases sitting between them. This CDR3 spans 15 amino acids. Germline V gene data show CDR1 as SGDLS and CDR2 as YYNGEE. Based on the CDR3 plus reference TRBV9 and TRBJ2-7, the full variable domain is DSGVTQTPKHLITATGQRVTLRCSPRSGDLSVYWYQQSLDQGLQFLIQYYNGEERAKGNILERFSAQQFPDLHSELNLSSLELGDSALYFCASSSQGTPTYEQYFGPGTRLTVT.

This clone occurred once. The chain is built from TRBV12-5 and TRBJ2-1; 8 nucleotides agree with TRBD2. The germline CDR1 and CDR2 sequences are LGHNT and FRNRAP. The CDR3 is 16 residues long. With V trimmed by 3 bases and J by 2 bases, 6 bases remained unmatched. CDR3 sequence (DNA): TGTGCTAGTGGTTTTGAGCGGGGGCGCGCCTACAATGAGCAGTTCTTC. This codes for CASGFERGRAYNEQFF.